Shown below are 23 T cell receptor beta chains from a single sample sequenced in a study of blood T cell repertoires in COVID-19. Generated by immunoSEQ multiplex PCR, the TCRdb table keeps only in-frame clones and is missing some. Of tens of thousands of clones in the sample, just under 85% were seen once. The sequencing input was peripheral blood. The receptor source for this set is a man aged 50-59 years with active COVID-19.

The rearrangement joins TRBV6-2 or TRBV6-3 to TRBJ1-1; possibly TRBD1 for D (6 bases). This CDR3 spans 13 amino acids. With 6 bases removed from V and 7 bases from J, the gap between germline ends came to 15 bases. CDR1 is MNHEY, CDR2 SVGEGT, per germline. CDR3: CASSPSPRGEAFF. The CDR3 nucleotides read TGTGCCAGCAGCCCCAGCCCCAGGGGTGAAGCTTTCTTT.

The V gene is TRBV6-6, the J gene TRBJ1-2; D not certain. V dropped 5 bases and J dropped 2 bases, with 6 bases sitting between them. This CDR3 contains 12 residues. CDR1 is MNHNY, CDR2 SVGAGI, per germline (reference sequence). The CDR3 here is CASSSGNYGYTF. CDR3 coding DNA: TGTGCCAGCAGTAGCGGGAACTATGGCTACACCTTC.

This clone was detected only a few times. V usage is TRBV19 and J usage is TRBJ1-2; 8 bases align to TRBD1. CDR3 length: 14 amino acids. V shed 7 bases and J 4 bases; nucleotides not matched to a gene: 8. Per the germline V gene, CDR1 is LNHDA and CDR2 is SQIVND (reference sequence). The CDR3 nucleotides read TGTGCCAGTACTGGGGACAGGTCCTTCTATGGCTACACCTTC. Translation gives CASTGDRSFYGYTF.

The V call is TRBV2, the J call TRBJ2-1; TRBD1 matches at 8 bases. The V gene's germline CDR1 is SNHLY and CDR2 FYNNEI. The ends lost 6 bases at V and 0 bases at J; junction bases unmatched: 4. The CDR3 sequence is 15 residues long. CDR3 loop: CASSGDRSSYNEQFF. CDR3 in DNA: TGTGCCAGCAGCGGGGACAGGAGCTCCTACAATGAGCAGTTCTTC.

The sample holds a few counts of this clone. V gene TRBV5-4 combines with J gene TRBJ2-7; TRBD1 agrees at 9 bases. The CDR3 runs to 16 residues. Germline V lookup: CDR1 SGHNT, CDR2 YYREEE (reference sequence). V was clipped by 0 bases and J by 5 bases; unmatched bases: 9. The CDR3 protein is CASSLEGTGLGDEQYF. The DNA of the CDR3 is TGTGCCAGCAGCTTGGAGGGGACAGGGTTGGGCGACGAGCAGTACTTC.

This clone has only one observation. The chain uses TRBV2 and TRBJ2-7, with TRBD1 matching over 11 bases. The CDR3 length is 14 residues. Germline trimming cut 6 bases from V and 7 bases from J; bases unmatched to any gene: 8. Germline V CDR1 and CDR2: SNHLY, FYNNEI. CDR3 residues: CASRGQGGIGEQYF. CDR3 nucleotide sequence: TGTGCCAGCAGGGGACAGGGGGGGATCGGGGAGCAGTACTTC.

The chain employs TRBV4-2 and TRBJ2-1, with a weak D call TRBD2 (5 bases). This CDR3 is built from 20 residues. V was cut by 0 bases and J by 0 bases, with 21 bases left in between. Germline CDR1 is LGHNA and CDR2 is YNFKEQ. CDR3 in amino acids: CASSQDLYLDGMSSYNEQFF. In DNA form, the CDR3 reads TGTGCCAGCAGCCAAGATCTTTATCTAGACGGGATGAGCTCCTACAATGAGCAGTTCTTC.

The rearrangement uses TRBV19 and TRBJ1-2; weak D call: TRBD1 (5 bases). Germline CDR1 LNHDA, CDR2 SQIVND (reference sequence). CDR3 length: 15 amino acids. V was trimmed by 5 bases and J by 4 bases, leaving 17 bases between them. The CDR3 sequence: CASSPPGLNSYGYTF. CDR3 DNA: TGTGCCAGTAGTCCTCCGGGACTAAACTCCTATGGCTACACCTTC.

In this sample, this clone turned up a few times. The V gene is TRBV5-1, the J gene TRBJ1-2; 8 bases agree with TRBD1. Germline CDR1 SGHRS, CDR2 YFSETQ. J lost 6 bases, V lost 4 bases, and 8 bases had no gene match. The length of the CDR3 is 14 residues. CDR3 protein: CASSGQGGVDGYTF. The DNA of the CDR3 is TGCGCCAGCAGCGGACAGGGAGGAGTTGATGGCTACACCTTC.

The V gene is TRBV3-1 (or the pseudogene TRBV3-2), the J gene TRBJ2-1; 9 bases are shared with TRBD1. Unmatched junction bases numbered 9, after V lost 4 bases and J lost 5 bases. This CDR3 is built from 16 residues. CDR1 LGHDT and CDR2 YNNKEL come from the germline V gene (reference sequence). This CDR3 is CASSPLGTGPHNEQFF. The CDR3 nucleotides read TGTGCCAGCAGCCCCCTCGGGACAGGGCCCCACAATGAGCAGTTCTTC.

CDR3 amino acids: CASSELGLAGGSSEQFF. CDR3 DNA: TGTGCCAGCAGCGAGTTGGGACTAGCGGGGGGGTCGAGTGAGCAGTTCTTC. The chain couples TRBV9 to TRBJ2-1; 16 bases agree with TRBD2. Losses at the gene ends were 3 bases for V and 9 bases for J; bases not matched to a gene: 9. The CDR3 has 17 amino acids. In germline, CDR1 is SGDLS, CDR2 YYNGEE.

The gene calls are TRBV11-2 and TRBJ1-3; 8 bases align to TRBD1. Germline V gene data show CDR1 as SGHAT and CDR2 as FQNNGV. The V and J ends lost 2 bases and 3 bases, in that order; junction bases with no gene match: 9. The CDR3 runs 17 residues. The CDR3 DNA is TGTGCCAGCAGCTTAAAACGGCCGACAGGGGTTGGAAACACCATATATTTT. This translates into CASSLKRPTGVGNTIYF.

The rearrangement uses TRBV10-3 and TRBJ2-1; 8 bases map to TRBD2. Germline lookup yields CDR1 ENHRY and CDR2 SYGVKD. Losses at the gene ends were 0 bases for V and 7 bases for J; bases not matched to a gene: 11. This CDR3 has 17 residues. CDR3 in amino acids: CAISESVRGARSNEQFF. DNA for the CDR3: TGTGCCATCAGTGAGTCGGTGCGGGGGGCTCGATCGAATGAGCAGTTCTTC.

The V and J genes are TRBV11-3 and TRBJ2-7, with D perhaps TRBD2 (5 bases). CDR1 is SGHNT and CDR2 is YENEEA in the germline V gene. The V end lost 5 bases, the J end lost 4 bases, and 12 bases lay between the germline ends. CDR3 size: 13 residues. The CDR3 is CASSHPGGYEQYF. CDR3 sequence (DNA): TGTGCCAGCAGCCACCCTGGAGGTTACGAGCAGTACTTC.

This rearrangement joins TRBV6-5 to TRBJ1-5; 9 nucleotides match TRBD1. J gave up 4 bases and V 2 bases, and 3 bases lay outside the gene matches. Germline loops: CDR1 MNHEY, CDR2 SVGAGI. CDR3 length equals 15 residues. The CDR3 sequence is CASSYTGTGNQPQHF. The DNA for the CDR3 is TGTGCCAGCAGTTACACCGGGACAGGGAATCAGCCCCAGCATTTT.

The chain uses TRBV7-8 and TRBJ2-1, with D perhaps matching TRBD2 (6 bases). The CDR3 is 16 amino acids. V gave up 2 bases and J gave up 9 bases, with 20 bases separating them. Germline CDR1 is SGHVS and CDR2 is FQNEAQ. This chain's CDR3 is CASSLILGGKEGEQFF. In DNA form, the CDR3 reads TGTGCCAGCAGCTTAATCTTGGGAGGAAAGGAGGGTGAGCAGTTCTTC.

CDR3 nucleotides: TGTGCCAGCAGCGCCCAGTCGGGGGGCATTCGGGGAGGGGAGCTGTTTTTT. Its translation: CASSAQSGGIRGGELFF. V is TRBV7-9 and J is TRBJ2-2; TRBD2 might be the D (7 bases). This CDR3 contains 17 residues. Trimming pared 5 bases from V and 8 bases from J, leaving 24 bases between. The germline V gene encodes CDR1 SEHNR and CDR2 FQNEAQ (reference sequence).

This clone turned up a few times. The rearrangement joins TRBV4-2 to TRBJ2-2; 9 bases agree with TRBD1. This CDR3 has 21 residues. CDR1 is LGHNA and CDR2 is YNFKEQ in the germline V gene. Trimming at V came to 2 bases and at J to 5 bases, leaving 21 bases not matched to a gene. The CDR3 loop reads CASSQQTQGARAYVRTGELFF. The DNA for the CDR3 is TGTGCCAGCAGCCAACAAACACAGGGGGCGCGTGCTTACGTCAGGACCGGGGAGCTGTTTTTT.

The CDR3 bases are TGTGCCAGCAGCCTCACCGGGACTAGGATCTACGAGCAGTACTTC. This sequence encodes CASSLTGTRIYEQYF. V and J are TRBV3-1 (or the pseudogene TRBV3-2) and TRBJ2-7; 8 bases align to TRBD2. CDR3 length equals 15 residues. The J segment lost 3 bases and the V segment lost 4 bases, leaving 8 bases of the junction unmatched. The V gene's germline CDR1 is LGHDT and CDR2 YNNKEL (reference sequence).

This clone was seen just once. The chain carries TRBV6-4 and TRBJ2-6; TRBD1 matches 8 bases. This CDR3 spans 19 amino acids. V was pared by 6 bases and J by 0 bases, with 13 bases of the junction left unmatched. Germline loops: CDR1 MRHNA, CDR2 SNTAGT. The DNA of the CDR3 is TGTGCCAGCAGCCCTGAGGGGGACAGGCCACTCTCTGGGGCCAACGTCCTGACTTTC. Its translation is CASSPEGDRPLSGANVLTF.

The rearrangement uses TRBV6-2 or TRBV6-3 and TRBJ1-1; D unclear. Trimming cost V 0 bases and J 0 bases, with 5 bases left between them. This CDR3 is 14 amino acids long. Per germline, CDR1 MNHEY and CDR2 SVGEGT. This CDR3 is CASSYSSLNTEAFF. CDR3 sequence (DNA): TGTGCCAGCAGTTACTCGAGCTTGAACACTGAAGCTTTCTTT.

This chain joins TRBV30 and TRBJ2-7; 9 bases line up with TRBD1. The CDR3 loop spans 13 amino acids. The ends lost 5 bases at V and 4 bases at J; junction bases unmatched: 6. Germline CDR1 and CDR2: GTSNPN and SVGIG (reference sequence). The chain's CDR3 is CAWEQGASYEQYF. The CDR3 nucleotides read TGTGCCTGGGAACAGGGGGCTTCTTACGAGCAGTACTTC.

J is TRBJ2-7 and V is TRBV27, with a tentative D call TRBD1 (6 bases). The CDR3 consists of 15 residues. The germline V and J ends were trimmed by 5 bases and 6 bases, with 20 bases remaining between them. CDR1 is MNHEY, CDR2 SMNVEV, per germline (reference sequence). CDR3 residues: CASSSATPPRGEQYF. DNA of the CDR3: TGTGCCAGCAGTAGCGCGACCCCCCCCAGGGGCGAGCAGTACTTC.